This T cell receptor beta chain was found in a study of blood T cell repertoires in COVID-19 (TCRdb year 2020). Notes on the research overall: Collaborator samples came from the United States, Italy and Spain and covered acute and convalescent phases of COVID-19. The prospective study material was composed of cDNA or gDNA derived from T cells, B-cell-depleted T cells, or PBMCs. Subjects who had been exposed to COVID-19, were actively infected with it, or had recovered from it provided the deeply sampled blood TCRbeta repertoires that made up the dataset. The repertoires were made available in a free public database intended to serve as a resource for research on the immune response to SARS-CoV-2. The samples were drawn from the first 160 participants of the ongoing ImmuneRACE study and from more than 1,000 subjects provided by 6 global collaborators. Nearly every sample came with metadata listing a de-identified subject ID, COVID-19 status, age in years and sex. Where available, HLA class I and class II types were taken from metadata supplied by the sample provider and were not determined by assay-based typing. Study-wide conclusions, independent of this receptor: The amount of clinical and demographic metadata varied by source and participant and was provided uncurated.

Collaborating institutions collected whole blood in K2EDTA tubes following their own protocols. Collaborator samples were shipped for TCRbeta analysis as frozen whole blood, isolated PBMCs, or DNA extracted from either sample type. As regards this clone: What antigen it recognizes has not been identified. Base qualities were left out, and no much larger clone turns up one base away.

Reading the germline V gene gives CDR1 MRHNA and CDR2 SNTAGT. The CDR3 has 13 amino acids, counting the end cysteine and phenylalanine. The DNA shown is the 39-base CDR3, in frame from base 1. Trimming accounts for 4 bases at V and 4 bases at J, while the number of junction bases matched to no gene is 1. The immunoSEQ Assay, a bias-controlled multiplex PCR, was used to amplify TCRbeta CDR3 regions from genomic DNA. In the paper's pipeline: Within the assay, amplification of reference gene primers was used to estimate how many nucleated cells each sample contained. To quantify the absolute abundance of each unique TCRbeta CDR3 rearrangement, sequence reads were collapsed and filtered. Productive Simpson clonality was computed per sample as the square root of Simpson's diversity index over productive rearrangements. TCRdb carries this immuneACCESS record with in-frame sequences only. Its versions omit some clonotypes, under half of them owing to an unresolved V gene in the studies checked, with the rest unexplained. That table furnishes V, J and clone size, whereas the DNA furnished D and trimming. This sample is represented by around 78,000 clones; around 90% of them were singletons. Around 40% of the sample goes to the ten largest clones.

The chain joins TRBV6-4 to TRBJ1-2; the central 9 bases match TRBD1. The source of this sequence is a human donor in a cohort sampled during active COVID-19. What was sequenced was peripheral blood. The CDR3 reads CASSADRGYGYTF. The base sequence is TGTGCCAGCAGTGCGGACAGGGGCTATGGCTACACCTTC.